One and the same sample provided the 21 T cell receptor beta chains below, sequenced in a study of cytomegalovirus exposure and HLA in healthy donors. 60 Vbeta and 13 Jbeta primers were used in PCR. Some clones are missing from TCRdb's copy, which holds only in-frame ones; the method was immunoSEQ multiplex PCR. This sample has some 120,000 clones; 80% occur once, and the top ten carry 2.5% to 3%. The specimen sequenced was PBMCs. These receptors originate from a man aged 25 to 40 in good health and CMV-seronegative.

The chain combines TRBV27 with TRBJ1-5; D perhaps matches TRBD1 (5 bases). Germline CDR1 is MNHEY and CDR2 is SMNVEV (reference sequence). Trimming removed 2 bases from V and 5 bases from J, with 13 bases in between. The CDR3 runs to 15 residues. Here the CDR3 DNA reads TGTGCCAGCAGTTTACGCGGGGCTCGTGATCAGCCCCAGCATTTT. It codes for CASSLRGARDQPQHF.

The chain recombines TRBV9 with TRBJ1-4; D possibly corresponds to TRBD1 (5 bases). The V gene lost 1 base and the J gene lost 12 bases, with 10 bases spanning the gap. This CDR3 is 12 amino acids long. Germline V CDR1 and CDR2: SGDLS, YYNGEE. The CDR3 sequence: CASSVQGRELFF. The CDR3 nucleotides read TGTGCCAGCAGCGTACAGGGTAGGGAACTGTTTTTT. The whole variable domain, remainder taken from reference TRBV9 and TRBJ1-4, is DSGVTQTPKHLITATGQRVTLRCSPRSGDLSVYWYQQSLDQGLQFLIQYYNGEERAKGNILERFSAQQFPDLHSELNLSSLELGDSALYFCASSVQGRELFFGSGTQLSVL.

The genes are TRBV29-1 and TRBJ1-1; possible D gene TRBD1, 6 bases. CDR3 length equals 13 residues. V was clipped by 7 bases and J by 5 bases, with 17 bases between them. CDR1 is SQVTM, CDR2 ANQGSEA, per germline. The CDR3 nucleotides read TGCAGCGCCCCGTCTGGGGGCGGGACTGAAGCTTTCTTT. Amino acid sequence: CSAPSGGGTEAFF.

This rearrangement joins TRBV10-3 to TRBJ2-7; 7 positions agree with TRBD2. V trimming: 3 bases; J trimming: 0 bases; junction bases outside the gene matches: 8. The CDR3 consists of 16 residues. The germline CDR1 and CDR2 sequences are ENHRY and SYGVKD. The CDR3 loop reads CAISDPHRGDSYEQYF. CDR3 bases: TGTGCCATCAGTGACCCGCACCGGGGGGACTCCTACGAGCAGTACTTC.

The CDR3 DNA sequence: TGTGCCAGCTCACCGGGACTAGCAGTCAATGAGCAGTTCTTC. It is translated as CASSPGLAVNEQFF. The chain couples TRBV18 to TRBJ2-1; 9 bases are shared with TRBD2. The V and J ends lost 3 bases and 6 bases, in that order; junction bases with no gene match: 3. The CDR3 sequence is 14 residues long. Germline-derived CDR1 and CDR2 are KGHSH and LQKENI.

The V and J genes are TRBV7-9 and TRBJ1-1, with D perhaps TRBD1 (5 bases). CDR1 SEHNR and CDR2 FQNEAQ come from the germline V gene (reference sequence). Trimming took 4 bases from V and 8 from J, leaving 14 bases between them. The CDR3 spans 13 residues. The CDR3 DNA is TGTGCCAGCAGCTACACAGGCGTCGGGGAAGCTTTCTTT. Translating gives CASSYTGVGEAFF.

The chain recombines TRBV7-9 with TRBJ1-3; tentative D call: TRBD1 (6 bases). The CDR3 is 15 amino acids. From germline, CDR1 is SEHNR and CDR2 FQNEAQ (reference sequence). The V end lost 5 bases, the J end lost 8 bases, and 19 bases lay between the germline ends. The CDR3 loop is CASSAPAGPGDTIYF. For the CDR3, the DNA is TGTGCCAGCAGCGCCCCGGCCGGACCAGGGGACACCATATATTTT.

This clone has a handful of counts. This CDR3 reads CASSEEVNTEAFF. CDR3 DNA sequence: TGTGCCAGCAGTGAAGAGGTCAACACTGAAGCTTTCTTT. V gene TRBV6-4 combines with J gene TRBJ1-1, with D hard to call. The CDR3 length is 13 residues. CDR1 MRHNA and CDR2 SNTAGT come from the germline V gene. The V end was cut by 3 bases, the J end by 2 bases, with 7 bases between.

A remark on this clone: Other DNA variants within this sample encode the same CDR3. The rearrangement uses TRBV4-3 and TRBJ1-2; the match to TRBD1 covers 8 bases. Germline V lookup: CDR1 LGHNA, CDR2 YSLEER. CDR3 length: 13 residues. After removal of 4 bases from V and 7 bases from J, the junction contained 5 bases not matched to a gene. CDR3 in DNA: TGCGCCAGCAGCCCCGACAGGGGAGGTGGCTACACCTTC. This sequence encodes CASSPDRGGGYTF.

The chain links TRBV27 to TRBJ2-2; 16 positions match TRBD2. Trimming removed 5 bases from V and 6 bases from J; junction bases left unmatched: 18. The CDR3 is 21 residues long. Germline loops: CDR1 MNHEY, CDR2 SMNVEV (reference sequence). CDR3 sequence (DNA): TGTGCCAGCAGTCCAACGCCGGGACAGGGACTAGCGGGAGGGCCGGCCGGGGAGCTGTTTTTT. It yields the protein CASSPTPGQGLAGGPAGELFF.

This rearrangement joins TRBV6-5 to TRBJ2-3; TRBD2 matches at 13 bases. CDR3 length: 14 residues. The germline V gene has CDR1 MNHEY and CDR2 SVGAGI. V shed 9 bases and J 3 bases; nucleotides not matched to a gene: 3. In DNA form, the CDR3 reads TGTGCCAGTACTAGCGGGAGGGAGACAGATACGCAGTATTTT. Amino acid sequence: CASTSGRETDTQYF.

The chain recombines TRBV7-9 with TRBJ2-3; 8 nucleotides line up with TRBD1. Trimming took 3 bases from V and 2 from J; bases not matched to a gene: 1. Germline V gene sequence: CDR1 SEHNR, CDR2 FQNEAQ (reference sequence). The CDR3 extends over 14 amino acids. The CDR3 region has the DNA TGTGCCAGCAGCTTGGGACAGGTCACAGATACGCAGTATTTT. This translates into CASSLGQVTDTQYF. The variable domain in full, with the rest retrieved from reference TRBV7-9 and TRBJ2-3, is DTGVSQNPRHKITKRGQNVTFRCDPISEHNRLYWYRQTLGQGPEFLTYFQNEAQLEKSRLLSDRFSAERPKGSFSTLEIQRTEQGDSAMYLCASSLGQVTDTQYFGPGTRLTVL.

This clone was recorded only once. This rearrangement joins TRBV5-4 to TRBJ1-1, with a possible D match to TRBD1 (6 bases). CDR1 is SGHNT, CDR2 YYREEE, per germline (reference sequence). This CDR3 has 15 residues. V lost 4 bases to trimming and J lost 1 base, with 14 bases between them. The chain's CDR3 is CASSGGGFRNTEAFF. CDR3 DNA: TGTGCCAGCAGCGGGGGGGGCTTCCGGAACACTGAAGCTTTCTTT.

CDR3 amino acids: CAWKVTAASTDTQYF. CDR3 DNA sequence: TGTGCCTGGAAGGTCACGGCAGCGAGCACAGATACGCAGTATTTT. V usage is TRBV30 and J usage is TRBJ2-3; D is ambiguous. From germline, CDR1 is GTSNPN and CDR2 SVGIG (reference sequence). Trimming cost V 4 bases and J 0 bases, with 14 bases left between them. CDR3 size: 15 residues.

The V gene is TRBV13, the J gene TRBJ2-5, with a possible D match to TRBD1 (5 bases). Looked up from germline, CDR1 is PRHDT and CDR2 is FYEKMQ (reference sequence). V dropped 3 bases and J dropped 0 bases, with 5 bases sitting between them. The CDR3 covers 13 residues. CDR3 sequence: CASSLTDQETQYF. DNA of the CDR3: TGTGCCAGCAGCTTGACAGACCAAGAGACCCAGTACTTC. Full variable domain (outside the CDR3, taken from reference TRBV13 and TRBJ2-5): AAGVIQSPRHLIKEKRETATLKCYPIPRHDTVYWYQQGPGQDPQFLISFYEKMQSDKGSIPDRFSAQQFSDYHSELNMSSLELGDSALYFCASSLTDQETQYFGPGTRLLVL.

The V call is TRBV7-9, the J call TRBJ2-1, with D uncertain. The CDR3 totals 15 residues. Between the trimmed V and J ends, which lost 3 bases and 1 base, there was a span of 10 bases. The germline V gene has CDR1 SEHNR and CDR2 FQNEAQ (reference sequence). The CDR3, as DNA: TGTGCCAGCAGCTTTCGACCGAGGTCCTACAATGAGCAGTTCTTC. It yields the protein CASSFRPRSYNEQFF.

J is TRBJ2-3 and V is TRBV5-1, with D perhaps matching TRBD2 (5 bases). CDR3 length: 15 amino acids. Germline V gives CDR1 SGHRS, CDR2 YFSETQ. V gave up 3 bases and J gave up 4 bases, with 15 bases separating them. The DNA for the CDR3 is TGCGCCAGCAGCTGGGCCCTCCGAGGGTCAGATACGCAGTATTTT. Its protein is CASSWALRGSDTQYF.

CDR3 sequence: CASSLEGIGSRVSTEAFF. In nucleotides, the CDR3 is TGCGCCAGCAGCTTAGAAGGTATTGGTAGCCGTGTGAGCACTGAAGCTTTCTTT. The rearrangement uses TRBV5-1 and TRBJ1-1; D not resolved. Trimming pared 2 bases from V and 4 bases from J, leaving 24 bases between. CDR3 length: 18 amino acids. CDR1 is SGHRS and CDR2 is YFSETQ in the germline V gene.

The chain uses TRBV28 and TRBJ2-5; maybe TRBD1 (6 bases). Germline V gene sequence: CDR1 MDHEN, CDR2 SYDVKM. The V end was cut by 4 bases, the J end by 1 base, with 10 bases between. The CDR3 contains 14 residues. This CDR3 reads CASSSLDSQETQYF. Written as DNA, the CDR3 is TGTGCCAGCAGTTCCCTGGACAGCCAAGAGACCCAGTACTTC.

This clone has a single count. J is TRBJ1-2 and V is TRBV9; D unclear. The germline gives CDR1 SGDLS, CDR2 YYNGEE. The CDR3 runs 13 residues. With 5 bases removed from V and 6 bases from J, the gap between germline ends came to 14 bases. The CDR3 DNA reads TGTGCCAGCAGATCTTCGGGGATCCATGGCTACACCTTC. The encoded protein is CASRSSGIHGYTF. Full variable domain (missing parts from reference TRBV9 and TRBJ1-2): DSGVTQTPKHLITATGQRVTLRCSPRSGDLSVYWYQQSLDQGLQFLIQYYNGEERAKGNILERFSAQQFPDLHSELNLSSLELGDSALYFCASRSSGIHGYTFGSGTRLTVV.

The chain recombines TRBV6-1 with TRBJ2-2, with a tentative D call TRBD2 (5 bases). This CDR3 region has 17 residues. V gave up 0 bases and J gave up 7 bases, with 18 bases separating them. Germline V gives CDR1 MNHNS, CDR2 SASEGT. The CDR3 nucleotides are TGTGCCAGCAGTGAAGCGCTTCGGCTAGCCGTAGTCGGGGAGCTGTTTTTT. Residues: CASSEALRLAVVGELFF.